These 10 T cell receptor beta chains were sequenced from one sample in a study of cytomegalovirus exposure and HLA in healthy donors. PCR involved 60 Vbeta and 13 Jbeta primers. Sequencing was performed with immunoSEQ multiplex PCR; in TCRdb, only in-frame clones are kept and a portion is missing. This table holds some 150,000 clones, 65% to 90% found once. The sequencing sample was made of PBMCs. The receptors were sampled from a woman aged 30 to 39 in good health and CMV-seronegative.

This rearrangement joins TRBV11-2 to TRBJ2-1; maybe TRBD1 (5 bases). The CDR3 spans 17 residues. The V gene's germline CDR1 is SGHAT and CDR2 FQNNGV. The V and J ends lost 1 base and 8 bases respectively, with 21 bases between them. The chain's CDR3 is CASSLGQGYVFGYEQFF. CDR3 nucleotide sequence: TGTGCCAGCAGCTTAGGGCAGGGTTACGTATTTGGCTATGAGCAGTTCTTC.

The rearrangement uses TRBV5-6 and TRBJ1-1; D is possibly TRBD1 (5 bases). Trimming cost V 4 bases and J 1 base, with 14 bases left between them. The CDR3 totals 15 residues. Germline V CDR1 and CDR2: SGHDT, YYEEEE. This CDR3 is CASSEGRGWNTEAFF. CDR3 nucleotide sequence: TGTGCCAGCAGCGAGGGGAGGGGATGGAACACTGAAGCTTTCTTT.

The chain employs TRBV5-1 and TRBJ1-4, with 7 bases identical to TRBD1. V gave up 4 bases and J gave up 7 bases; unmatched junction bases: 10. Germline V CDR1 and CDR2: SGHRS, YFSETQ. The CDR3 runs to 15 residues. CDR3 nucleotides: TGCGCCAGCAGCCTCGGGACAGTTTCTGGTGAAAAACTGTTTTTT. This encodes CASSLGTVSGEKLFF.

CDR3 DNA: TGTGCCAGCAGTTTGGACAGGGCCGCAGATACGCAGTATTTT. It yields the protein CASSLDRAADTQYF. This chain uses TRBV6-4 with TRBJ2-3; 8 nucleotides match TRBD1. This CDR3 is 14 amino acids long. Germline trimming cut 5 bases from V and 4 bases from J; bases unmatched to any gene: 5. The V gene's germline CDR1 is MRHNA and CDR2 SNTAGT.

CDR3 DNA sequence: TGTGCCAGCAGCAAAGCGCACAGGCGAGCTAACTATGGCTACACCTTC. As protein: CASSKAHRRANYGYTF. The J gene is TRBJ1-2, the V gene TRBV21-1; the table's D call, TRBD1, was not checked against the DNA. TRBV21-1 is listed as a pseudogene. The CDR3 runs to 16 residues.

A few counts support this clone. The chain is built from TRBV5-1 and TRBJ1-1; possible D gene TRBD1, 5 bases. Germline V gene data show CDR1 as SGHRS and CDR2 as YFSETQ. This CDR3 contains 14 residues. Between the trimmed V and J ends, which lost 1 base and 4 bases, there was a span of 11 bases. The CDR3 spells CASSLWGVGTEAFF. As DNA, the CDR3 is TGCGCCAGCAGCTTGTGGGGGGTTGGCACTGAAGCTTTCTTT.

The chain employs TRBV14 and TRBJ2-7; tentatively, D is TRBD2 (5 bases). The CDR3 is 12 residues long. Deletions cut 4 bases from V and 3 bases from J, with 7 bases between. Germline CDR1 SGHDN, CDR2 FVKESK. The DNA for the CDR3 is TGTGCCAGCAGCCCCGAGGGCTACGAGCAGTACTTC. Protein sequence: CASSPEGYEQYF.

This chain connects TRBV7-2 to TRBJ2-2, with 14 bases lining up with TRBD2. J was trimmed by 6 bases and V by 3 bases; bases with no gene match: 0. The CDR3 is made up of 15 amino acids. Germline V CDR1 and CDR2: SGHTA, FQGNSA. CDR3 residues: CASSLTSGRAGELFF. The DNA of the CDR3 is TGTGCCAGCAGCTTGACTAGCGGGAGGGCCGGGGAGCTGTTTTTT.

About this clone: At one of its ends the junction is not consistent with the germline gene, which may arise from a read error. The chain carries TRBV7-3 and TRBJ2-1; D possibly corresponds to TRBD2 (5 bases). Germline V gives CDR1 SGHTA, CDR2 FQGTGA. The CDR3 is made up of 16 amino acids. CDR3 nucleotides: TGTACCAGCAGCTTTCATCGGGATGCGAGTTACAATGAGCAGTTCTTC. This translates into CTSSFHRDASYNEQFF.

This chain links TRBV6-1 with TRBJ1-5; D remains ambiguous. The CDR3 has 14 residues. Trimming removed 5 bases from V and 7 bases from J, with 15 bases in between. Per the germline V gene, CDR1 is MNHNS and CDR2 is SASEGT. CDR3 coding DNA: TGTGCCAGCAGTCCTGGCCGAGGAAGACAGCCCCAGCATTTT. It specifies CASSPGRGRQPQHF.